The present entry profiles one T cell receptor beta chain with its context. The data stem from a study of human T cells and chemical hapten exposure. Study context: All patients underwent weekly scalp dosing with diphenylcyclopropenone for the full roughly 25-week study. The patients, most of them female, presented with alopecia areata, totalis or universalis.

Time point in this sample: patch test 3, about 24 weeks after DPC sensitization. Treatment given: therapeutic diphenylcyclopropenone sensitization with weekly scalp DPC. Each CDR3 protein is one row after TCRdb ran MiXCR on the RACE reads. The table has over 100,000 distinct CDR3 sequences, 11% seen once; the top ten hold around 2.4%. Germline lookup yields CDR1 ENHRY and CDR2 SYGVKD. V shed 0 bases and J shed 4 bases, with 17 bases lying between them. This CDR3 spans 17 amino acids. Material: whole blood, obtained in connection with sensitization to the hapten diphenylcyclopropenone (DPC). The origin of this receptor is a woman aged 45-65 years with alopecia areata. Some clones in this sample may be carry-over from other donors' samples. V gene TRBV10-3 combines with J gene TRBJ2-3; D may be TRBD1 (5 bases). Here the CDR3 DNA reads TGTGCCATCAGTGAGTCAGTATTAGGGGAATTGGCAGATACGCAGTATTTT. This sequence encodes CAISESVLGELADTQYF.